This record concerns one T cell receptor beta chain sequence. The data originate from a study of cytomegalovirus exposure and HLA in healthy donors. CDR1 and CDR2 from the germline V gene are SQVTM and ANQGSEA. The V and J ends lost 7 bases and 6 bases respectively, with 21 bases between them. The CDR3 runs 14 residues. Vbeta (60) and Jbeta (13) primers were used in the PCR. TCRdb keeps only in-frame clones here, not all; method: immunoSEQ multiplex PCR. The sample records under 200,000 clones, 75% to 90% being singletons. The chain has TRBV29-1 and TRBJ1-1, with D possibly TRBD1 on 6 matching bases. The receptor was derived from a woman between 18 and 30 years old in good health and CMV-seronegative. The sample consisted of PBMCs. The CDR3, as DNA: TGCAGCGGGAAGGGGGGGCAGGCCAACGCTGAAGCTTTCTTT. Protein: CSGKGGQANAEAFF.